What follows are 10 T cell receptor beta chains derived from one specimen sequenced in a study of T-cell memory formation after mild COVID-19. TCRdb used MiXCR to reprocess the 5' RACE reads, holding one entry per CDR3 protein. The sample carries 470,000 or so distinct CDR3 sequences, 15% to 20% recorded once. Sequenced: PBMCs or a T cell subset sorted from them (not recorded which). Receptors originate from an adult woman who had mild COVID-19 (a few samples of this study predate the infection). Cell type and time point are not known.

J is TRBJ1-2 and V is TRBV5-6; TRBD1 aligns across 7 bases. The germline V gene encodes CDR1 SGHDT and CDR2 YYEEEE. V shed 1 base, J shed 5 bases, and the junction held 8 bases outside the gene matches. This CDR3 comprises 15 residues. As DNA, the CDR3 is TGTGCCAGCAGCTTGCCCGGGGGGACAGCTTATGGCTACACCTTC. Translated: CASSLPGGTAYGYTF.

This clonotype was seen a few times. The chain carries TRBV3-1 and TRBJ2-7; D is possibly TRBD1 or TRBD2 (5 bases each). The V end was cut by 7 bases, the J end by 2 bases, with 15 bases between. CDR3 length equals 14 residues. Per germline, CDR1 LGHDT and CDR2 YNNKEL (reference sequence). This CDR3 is CASTPAGTAYEQYF. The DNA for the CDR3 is TGTGCCAGCACCCCCGCAGGGACCGCCTACGAGCAGTACTTC.

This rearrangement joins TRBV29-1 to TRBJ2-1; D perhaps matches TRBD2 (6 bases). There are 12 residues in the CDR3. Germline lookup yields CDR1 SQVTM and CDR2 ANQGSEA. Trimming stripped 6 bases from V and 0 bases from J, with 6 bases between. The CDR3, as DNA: TGCAGCGTGGACTACTCCTACAATGAGCAGTTCTTC. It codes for CSVDYSYNEQFF.

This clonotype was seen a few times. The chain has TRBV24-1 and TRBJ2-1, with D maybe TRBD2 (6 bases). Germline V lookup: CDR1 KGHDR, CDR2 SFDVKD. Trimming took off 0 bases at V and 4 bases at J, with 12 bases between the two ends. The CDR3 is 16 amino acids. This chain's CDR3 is CATSDLPGLSYNEQFF. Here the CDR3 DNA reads TGTGCCACCAGTGATTTGCCGGGACTTTCGTACAATGAGCAGTTCTTC.

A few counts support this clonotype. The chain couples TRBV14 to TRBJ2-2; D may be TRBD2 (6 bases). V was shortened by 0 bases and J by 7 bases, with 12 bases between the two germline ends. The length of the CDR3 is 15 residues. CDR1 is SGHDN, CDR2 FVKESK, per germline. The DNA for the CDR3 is TGTGCCAGCAGCCAAGAGAAATGGACTATCGGGGAGCTGTTTTTT. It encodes CASSQEKWTIGELFF.

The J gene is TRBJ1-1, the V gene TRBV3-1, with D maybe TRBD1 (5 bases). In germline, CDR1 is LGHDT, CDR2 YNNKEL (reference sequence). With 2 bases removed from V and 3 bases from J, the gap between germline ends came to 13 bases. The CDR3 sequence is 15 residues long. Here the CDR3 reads CASSQSGSGDTEAFF. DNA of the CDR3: TGTGCCAGCAGCCAATCAGGGAGTGGTGACACTGAAGCTTTCTTT.

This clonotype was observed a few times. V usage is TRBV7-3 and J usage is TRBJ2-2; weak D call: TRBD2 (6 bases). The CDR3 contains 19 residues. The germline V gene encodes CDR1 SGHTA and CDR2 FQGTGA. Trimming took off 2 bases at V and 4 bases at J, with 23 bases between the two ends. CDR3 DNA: TGTGCCAGCAGCTTATCCCCTGGAATGGGGGACGGGGGCACCGGGGAGCTGTTTTTT. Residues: CASSLSPGMGDGGTGELFF.

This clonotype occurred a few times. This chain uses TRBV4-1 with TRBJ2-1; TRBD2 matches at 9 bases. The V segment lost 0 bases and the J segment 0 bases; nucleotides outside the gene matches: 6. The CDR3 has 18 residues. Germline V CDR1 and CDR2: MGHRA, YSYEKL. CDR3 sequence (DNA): TGCGCCAGCAGCCAAGAAAGAAGGCGGGAGGGCTCCTACAATGAGCAGTTCTTC. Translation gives CASSQERRREGSYNEQFF.

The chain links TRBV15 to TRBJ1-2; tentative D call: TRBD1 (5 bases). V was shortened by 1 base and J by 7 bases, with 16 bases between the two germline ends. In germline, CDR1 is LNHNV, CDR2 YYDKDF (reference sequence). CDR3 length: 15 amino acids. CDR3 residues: CATSRGQRDLSGYTF. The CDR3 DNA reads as TGTGCCACCAGCAGAGGACAGAGGGACCTATCTGGCTACACCTTC.

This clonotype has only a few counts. CDR3 DNA: TGTGCCAGCAGTTTCCGGGGACGGGGGGCGGGCGAGCAGTACTTC. This sequence encodes CASSFRGRGAGEQYF. The rearrangement links TRBV27 to TRBJ2-7; TRBD2 might be the D (7 bases). From germline, CDR1 is MNHEY and CDR2 SMNVEV (reference sequence). The V gene lost 3 bases and the J gene lost 6 bases, with 18 bases spanning the gap. This CDR3 is built from 15 residues.